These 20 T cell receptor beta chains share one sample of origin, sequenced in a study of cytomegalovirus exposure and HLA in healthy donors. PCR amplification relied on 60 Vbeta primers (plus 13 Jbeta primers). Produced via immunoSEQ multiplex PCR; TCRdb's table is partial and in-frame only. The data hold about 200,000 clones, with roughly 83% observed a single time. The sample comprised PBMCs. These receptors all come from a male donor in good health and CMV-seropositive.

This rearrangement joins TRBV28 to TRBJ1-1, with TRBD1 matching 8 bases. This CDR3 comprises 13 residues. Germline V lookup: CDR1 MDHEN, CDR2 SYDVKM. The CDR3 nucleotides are TGTGGAATCAGGGGGCCTATTGACACTGAAGCTTTCTTT. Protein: CGIRGPIDTEAFF.

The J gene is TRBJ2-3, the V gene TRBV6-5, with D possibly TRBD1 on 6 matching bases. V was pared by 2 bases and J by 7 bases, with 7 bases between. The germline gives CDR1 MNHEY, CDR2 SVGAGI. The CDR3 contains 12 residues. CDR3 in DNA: TGTGCCAGCAGTTACCAGGGGAATACGCAGTATTTT. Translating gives CASSYQGNTQYF.

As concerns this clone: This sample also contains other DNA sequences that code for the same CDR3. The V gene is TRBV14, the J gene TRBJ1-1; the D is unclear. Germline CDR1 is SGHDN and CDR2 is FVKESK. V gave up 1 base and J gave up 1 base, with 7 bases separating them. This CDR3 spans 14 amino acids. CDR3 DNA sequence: TGTGCCAGCAGCCAAGGACTGAAGAACACTGAAGCTTTCTTT. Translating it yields CASSQGLKNTEAFF. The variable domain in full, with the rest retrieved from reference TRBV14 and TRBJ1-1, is EAGVTQFPSHSVIEKGQTVTLRCDPISGHDNLYWYRRVMGKEIKFLLHFVKESKQDESGMPNNRFLAERTGGTYSTLKVQPAELEDSGVYFCASSQGLKNTEAFFGQGTRLTVV.

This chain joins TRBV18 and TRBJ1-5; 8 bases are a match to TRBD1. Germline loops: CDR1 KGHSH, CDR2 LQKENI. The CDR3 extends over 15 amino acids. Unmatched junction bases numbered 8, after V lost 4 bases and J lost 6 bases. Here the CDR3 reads CASSLTGGLTQPQHF. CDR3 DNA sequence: TGTGCCAGCTCACTTACAGGGGGACTCACTCAGCCCCAGCATTTT.

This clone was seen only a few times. CDR3 residues: CASSPTGQGHQPQHF. The CDR3 region has the DNA TGTGCCAGCAGCCCCACCGGACAGGGTCACCAGCCCCAGCATTTT. This sequence joins TRBV7-8 and TRBJ1-5; TRBD1 matches at 8 bases. Germline CDR1 is SGHVS and CDR2 is FQNEAQ. The CDR3 is 15 residues long. V shed 5 bases and J 7 bases; nucleotides not matched to a gene: 10.

This CDR3 reads CASSLAHWSPAFF. The CDR3 nucleotides read TGTGCCAGCAGCTTAGCGCACTGGTCCCCGGCTTTCTTT. The rearrangement joins TRBV7-2 to TRBJ1-1; no clear D. Germline V gene lookup returns CDR1 SGHTA and CDR2 FQGNSA. The CDR3 extends over 13 amino acids. Trimming pared 0 bases from V and 11 bases from J, leaving 13 bases between.

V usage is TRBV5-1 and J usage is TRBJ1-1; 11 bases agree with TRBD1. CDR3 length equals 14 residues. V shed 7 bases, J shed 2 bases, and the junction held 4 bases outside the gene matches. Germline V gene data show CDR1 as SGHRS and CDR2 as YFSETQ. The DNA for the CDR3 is TGCGCCAGCGGAGGACAGGGGGCTAACACTGAAGCTTTCTTT. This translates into CASGGQGANTEAFF.

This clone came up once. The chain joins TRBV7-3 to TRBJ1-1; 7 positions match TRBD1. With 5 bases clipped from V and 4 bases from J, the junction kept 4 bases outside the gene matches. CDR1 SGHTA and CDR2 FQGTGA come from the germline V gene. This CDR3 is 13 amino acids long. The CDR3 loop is CASSPQGVTEAFF. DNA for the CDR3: TGTGCCAGCAGCCCTCAGGGGGTCACTGAAGCTTTCTTT.

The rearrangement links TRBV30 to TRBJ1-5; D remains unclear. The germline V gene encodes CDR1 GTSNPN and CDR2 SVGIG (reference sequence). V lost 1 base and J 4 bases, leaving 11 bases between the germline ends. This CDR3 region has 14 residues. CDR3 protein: CAWSGEGGNQPQHF. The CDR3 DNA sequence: TGTGCCTGGAGTGGGGAGGGAGGGAATCAGCCCCAGCATTTT.

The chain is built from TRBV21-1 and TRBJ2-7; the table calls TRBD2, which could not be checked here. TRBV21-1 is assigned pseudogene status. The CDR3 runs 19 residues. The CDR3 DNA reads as TGTGCCAGCAGCAAATACCGACCGGGGGGCGGGAGTCCTCTCCGCGAGCAGTACTTC. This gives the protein CASSKYRPGGGSPLREQYF.

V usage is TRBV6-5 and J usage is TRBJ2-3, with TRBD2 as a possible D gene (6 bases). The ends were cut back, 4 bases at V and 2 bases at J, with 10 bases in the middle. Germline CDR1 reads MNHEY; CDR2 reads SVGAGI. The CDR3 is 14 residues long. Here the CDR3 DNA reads TGTGCCAGCAGTTTGGGACTCAACACAGATACGCAGTATTTT. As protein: CASSLGLNTDTQYF.

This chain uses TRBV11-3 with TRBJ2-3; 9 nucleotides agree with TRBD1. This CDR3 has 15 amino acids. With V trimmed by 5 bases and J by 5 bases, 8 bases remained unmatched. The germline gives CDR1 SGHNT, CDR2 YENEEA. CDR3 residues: CASSAAGTGLDTQYF. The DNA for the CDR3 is TGTGCCAGCAGCGCCGCTGGGACAGGGTTAGATACGCAGTATTTT.

The CDR3 is CASSPTVHQEKLFF. CDR3 nucleotides: TGTGCCAGCAGCCCGACAGTTCACCAAGAAAAACTGTTTTTT. The rearrangement joins TRBV2 to TRBJ1-4; D may be TRBD1 (5 bases). The germline V and J ends were trimmed by 6 bases and 8 bases, with 16 bases remaining between them. This CDR3 has 14 amino acids. CDR1 and CDR2 (germline): SNHLY, FYNNEI. The variable domain in full, completed from reference TRBV2 and TRBJ1-4, reads EPEVTQTPSHQVTQMGQEVILRCVPISNHLYFYWYRQILGQKVEFLVSFYNNEISEKSEIFDDQFSVERPDGSNFTLKIRSTKLEDSAMYFCASSPTVHQEKLFFGSGTQLSVL.

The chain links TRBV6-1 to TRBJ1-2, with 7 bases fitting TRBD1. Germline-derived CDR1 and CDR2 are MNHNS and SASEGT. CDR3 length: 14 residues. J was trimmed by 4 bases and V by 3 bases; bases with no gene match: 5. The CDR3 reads CASSDGGQSYGYTF. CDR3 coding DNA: TGTGCCAGCAGTGACGGGGGACAGTCCTATGGCTACACCTTC.

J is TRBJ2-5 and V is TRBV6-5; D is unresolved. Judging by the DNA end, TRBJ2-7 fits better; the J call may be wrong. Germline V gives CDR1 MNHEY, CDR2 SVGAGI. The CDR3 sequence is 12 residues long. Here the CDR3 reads CASSLLGYEQYF. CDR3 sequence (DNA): TGTGCCAGCAGTTTGTTGGGCTACGAGCAGTACTTC.

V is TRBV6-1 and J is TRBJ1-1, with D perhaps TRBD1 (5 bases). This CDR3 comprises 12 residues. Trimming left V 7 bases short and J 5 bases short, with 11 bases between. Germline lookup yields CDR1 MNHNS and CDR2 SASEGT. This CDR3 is CASIPRGTEAFF. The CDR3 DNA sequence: TGTGCCAGCATACCCCGGGGGACTGAAGCTTTCTTT.

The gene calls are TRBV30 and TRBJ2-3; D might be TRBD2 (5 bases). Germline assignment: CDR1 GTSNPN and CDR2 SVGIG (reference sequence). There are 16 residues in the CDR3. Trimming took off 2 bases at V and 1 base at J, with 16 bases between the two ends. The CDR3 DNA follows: TGTGCCTGGAGTCCACGGAGGACGATCGGCACAGATACGCAGTATTTT. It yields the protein CAWSPRRTIGTDTQYF.

CDR3 coding DNA: TGCAGCTTACAGGGGGCCGTCACTGAAGCTTTCTTT. Translating it yields CSLQGAVTEAFF. The chain is built from TRBV29-1 and TRBJ1-1, with 9 bases matching TRBD1. Germline lookup yields CDR1 SQVTM and CDR2 ANQGSEA. The CDR3 length is 12 residues. The V gene end was trimmed by 8 bases and the J gene end by 4 bases; junction bases not matched to a gene: 5.

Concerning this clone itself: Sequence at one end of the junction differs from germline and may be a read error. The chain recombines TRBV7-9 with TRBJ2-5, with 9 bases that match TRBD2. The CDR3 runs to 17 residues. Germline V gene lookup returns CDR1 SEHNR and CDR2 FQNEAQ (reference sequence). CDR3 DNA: TGTTCCAGCAGCTTAGGTGCTAGCGGGGAGGACCAAGAGACCCAGTACTTC. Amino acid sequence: CSSSLGASGEDQETQYF. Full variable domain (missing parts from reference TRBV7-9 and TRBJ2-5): DTGVSQNPRHKITKRGQNVTFRCDPISEHNRLYWYRQTLGQGPEFLTYFQNEAQLEKSRLLSDRFSAERPKGSFSTLEIQRTEQGDSAMYLCSSSLGASGEDQETQYFGPGTRLLVL.

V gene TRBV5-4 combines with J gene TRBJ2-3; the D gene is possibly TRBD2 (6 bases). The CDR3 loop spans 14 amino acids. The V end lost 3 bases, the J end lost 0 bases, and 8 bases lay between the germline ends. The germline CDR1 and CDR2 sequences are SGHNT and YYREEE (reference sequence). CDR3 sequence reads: CASSSGLSTDTQYF. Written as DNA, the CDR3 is TGTGCCAGCAGCTCGGGACTTAGCACAGATACGCAGTATTTT.